Listed below are T cell receptor beta chains from one sample, sequenced in a study of blood T cell repertoires in COVID-19. The data were produced by immunoSEQ multiplex PCR, yet TCRdb's version contains in-frame clones alone and is incomplete. Altogether around 250,000 clones are present, about 81% being singletons, with the ten largest covering 4.1%. Sample: PBMCs or T cells enriched from blood (not recorded which). The receptor set was obtained from a man aged 25 to 40 with acute COVID-19. CDR3s include the opening cysteine and the closing phenylalanine or tryptophan.

TRBV9	TRBJ2-1	CASSGGQGRGSNEQFF
TRBV10-3	TRBJ1-6	CAIQGGQTNSPLHF
TRBV3-1/TRBV3-2	TRBJ2-2	CASRGTSRSTGELFF
TRBV7-2	TRBJ1-3	CASSLRRGGNTIYF
TRBV7-2	TRBJ2-3	CASSSGTSGSPYTQYF
TRBV11-2	TRBJ2-5	CASSPGTSGRETQYF
TRBV7-8	TRBJ2-2	CASSRTSGTLGGELFF
TRBV18	TRBJ1-1	CASSPNLFGTGGAKGTEAFF
TRBV24-1	TRBJ1-1	CATSDSKKWGSEAFF
TRBV6-1	TRBJ2-1	CASSERGVEQFF
TRBV5-1	TRBJ2-1	CASRNTSTDEQFF
TRBV19	TRBJ1-5	CATKDRVGQPQHF
TRBV15	TRBJ2-3	CATSRELSSGADTQYF
TRBV29-1	TRBJ1-4	CSVMRGREKLFF
TRBV9	TRBJ2-2	CASSDRTNTGELFF
TRBV7-9	TRBJ1-1	CASSLAVGVNTEAFF
TRBV18	TRBJ1-5	CASSRTDSNQPQHF
TRBV7-9	TRBJ1-4	CASSPSGQSNEKLFF
TRBV6-5	TRBJ1-4	CASRPGPTNEKLFF
TRBV6-5	TRBJ2-3	CASRIHRGTDTQYF
TRBV3-1/TRBV3-2	TRBJ1-2	CASSPGQNYGYTF
TRBV19	TRBJ2-3	CASSRRTGTTDTQYF
TRBV18	TRBJ1-3	CASSPDRVKKNTIYF
TRBV7-3	TRBJ1-1	CASSLSGSGAEAFF
TRBV29-1	TRBJ2-1	CSADYLSYNEQFF
TRBV18	TRBJ2-3	CASSPGYSGVQYF
TRBV10-3	TRBJ1-1	CAISAVNTEAFF
TRBV6-5	TRBJ2-5	CGVAGGRLYSQYF
TRBV7-9	TRBJ1-5	CASSRYRVGGNQPQHF